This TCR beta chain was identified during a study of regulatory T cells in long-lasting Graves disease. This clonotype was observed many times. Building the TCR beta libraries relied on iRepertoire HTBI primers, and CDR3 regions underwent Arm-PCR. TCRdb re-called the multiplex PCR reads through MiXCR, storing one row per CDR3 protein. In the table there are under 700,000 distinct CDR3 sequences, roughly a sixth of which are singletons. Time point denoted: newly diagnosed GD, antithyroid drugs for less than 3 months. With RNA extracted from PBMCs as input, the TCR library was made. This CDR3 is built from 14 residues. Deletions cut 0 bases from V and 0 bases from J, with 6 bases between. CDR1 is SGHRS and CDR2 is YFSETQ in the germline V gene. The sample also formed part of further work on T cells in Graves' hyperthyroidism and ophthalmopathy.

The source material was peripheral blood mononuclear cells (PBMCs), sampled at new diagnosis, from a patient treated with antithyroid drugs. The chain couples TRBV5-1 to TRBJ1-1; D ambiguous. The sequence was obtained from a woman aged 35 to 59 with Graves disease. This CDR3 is CASSLDWVNTEAFF. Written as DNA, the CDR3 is TGCGCCAGCAGCTTGGATTGGGTGAACACTGAAGCTTTCTTT.